This TCR beta chain was found in a study of T cells in localized non-small cell lung cancer. Study outcomes and limitations: Of the tissues analyzed, uninvolved adjacent lung showed maximal T cell clonality, greater than tumor. Increased T cell density in blood showed an association with longer overall survival. Heterogeneity remains possible because sequencing was limited to only one tumor region.

This CDR3 region has 14 residues. Trimming took 3 bases from V and 4 from J; bases not matched to a gene: 4. Per the germline V gene, CDR1 is MNHEY and CDR2 is SMNVEV (reference sequence). Produced via immunoSEQ multiplex PCR; TCRdb's table is partial and in-frame only. The sample records tens of thousands of clones, around nine tenths being singletons. On this clone itself: The antigen remains unidentified.

The chain employs TRBV27 and TRBJ2-5; 8 positions match TRBD2. This receptor was obtained from a woman aged 35 to 75 with stage I squamous cell lung carcinoma. This specimen consisted of peripheral blood, obtained before any cancer treatment. As DNA, the CDR3 is TGTGCCAGCAGTTTCGGGGGGGCAATAGAGACCCAGTACTTC. Translating it yields CASSFGGAIETQYF.